This T cell receptor beta chain was documented in a study of vaccination and CD4 T cells after COVID-19 (dated 2022 in TCRdb). At the level of the whole study: In the convalescent cohort there were six males and four females, among whom were two Hispanic individuals, seven Caucasians, two Asians and one multiracial person. In control cultures, a CEFX viral epitope pool was used as positive control, an HIV-1 Nef peptide pool was used as negative control, or no peptide was added. Post-COVID blood samples were collected from convalescent patients a median of around 100 days after diagnosis, with a range of roughly 30 to 170 days. Post-vaccine blood samples were collected a median of about 66 days after the second vaccine dose, ranging from roughly 13 to 250 days. Two doses of either the Pfizer-BioNTech BNT162b2 vaccine (n=8) or the Moderna mRNA-1273 vaccine (n=2) were administered to participants. Overlapping spike peptide pools from SARS-CoV-2 and from the common cold coronaviruses HCoV-NL63, HCoV-OC43 and HCoV-229E were used as culture stimuli. In approximately ten COVID-19 convalescent patients and a few infection-naive healthy vaccine recipients, the spike-specific CD4+ TCR repertoire before mRNA vaccination was compared with the repertoire after mRNA vaccination.

Regarding this clonotype: The clone's antigen remains unknown. No clone much larger than this one lies a single base away; base qualities are absent.

Via the germline V gene (reference sequence), CDR1 is DFQATT and CDR2 SNEGSKA. The cysteine opens and the phenylalanine closes a CDR3 of 13 amino acids. The only DNA kept is the CDR3, 39 bases in frame from the first base. The germline ends are 12 bases apart after V is trimmed by 6 bases and J by 6 bases. Library method: PCR. DNA from cultured CD4+ T cells was subjected to TCR sequencing with the Oncomine TCR Beta short-read assay at the Johns Hopkins FTIC core. Genomic DNA was extracted from the cultured CD4+ T cells with the QIAamp micro DNA kit. Oncomine TCR Beta libraries made from cultured CD4+ T cells were pooled using unique dual indexes and sequenced on an Illumina iSeq 100. In the authors' own workflow: Non-productive sequences were removed, and CDR3s not starting with C, not ending with F or W, or shorter than 7 amino acids were discarded. Antigen-specific clonotypes were identified using the MANAFEST web application through comparison of peptide-stimulated wells with reference and other culture wells. Positive clones required FDR below 0.05, an odds ratio above 5, and productive frequency above 0.1% in at least two of three replicate wells. A clonotype counted as cross-reactive if it showed significant expansion both in the SARS-CoV-2 spike wells and in at least one common cold coronavirus spike condition. Using R version 3.6.1, CDR3 homology was evaluated through Levenshtein distances (stringdist) along with unrooted phylogenetic trees (ape). Starting from the raw public reads, TCRdb applied fastp trimming at Q25, assembled clones with MiXCR and retained in-frame beta chains. Each entry is one CDR3 protein sequence, shown with its most common DNA and genes. None of the V and J calls come from the authors' own analysis; TCRdb made them. Recorded for this sample are some 11,000 distinct CDR3 sequences; roughly a third of them occurred a single time. The ten largest clones capture roughly a third of the sample.

The meaning of the sample's treatment or condition label: roughly ten-day PBMC culture with coronavirus spike peptide pools or control peptides (ViraFEST assay). The ViraFEST assay was used in the study, in which antigen-specific T cells were expanded with peptide pools and expanded clonotypes were subsequently identified by TCR sequencing. The absence of prior SARS-CoV-2 infection in healthy vaccine recipients was confirmed by negative nucleocapsid antibody tests before and after vaccination. Each well held 1.5 million to 2.5 million PBMCs cultured with roughly 10 ug/ml peptide pools in IMDM containing around 5% human AB serum and 9.5 to 10 IU/ml IL-2. Half of the culture medium was replaced with fresh IL-2-containing medium on days 3 and 7. After less than twelve days of culture, CD4+ T cells were isolated by negative selection with the EasySep CD4+ T cell isolation kit. Ficoll-Paque Plus gradient centrifugation was used to isolate PBMCs from whole blood, and the isolated PBMCs were then either used fresh or cryopreserved at -140C. Each culture condition was generally run in triplicate wells.

General conclusions and limits of the study: The median number of SARS-CoV-2-reactive clonotypes rose from 20 to 25 after infection to approximately 41 after vaccination, but the change was not significant. Nearly all vaccine-specific clones in convalescent patients (304 of 307) were mono-reactive for SARS-CoV-2 spike rather than cross-reactive with common cold coronaviruses. The study included relatively few convalescent patients and did not analyze early timepoints after natural infection. In convalescent patients, a median around 84% of post-vaccine SARS-CoV-2-reactive clones were detected only after vaccination, and vaccine-specific priming was suggested by this finding.

This chain joins TRBV20-1 to TRBJ1-6; D gene: possibly TRBD1, on 6 matching bases. Specimen: CD4+ T cells from blood, cultured in vitro, collected before SARS-CoV-2 vaccination. The clonotype originates from a human donor who received a COVID-19 vaccine. The sequenced DNA is TGCAGTGCCGAGGGGACACCTAATTCACCCCTCCACTTT. The encoded protein is CSAEGTPNSPLHF.